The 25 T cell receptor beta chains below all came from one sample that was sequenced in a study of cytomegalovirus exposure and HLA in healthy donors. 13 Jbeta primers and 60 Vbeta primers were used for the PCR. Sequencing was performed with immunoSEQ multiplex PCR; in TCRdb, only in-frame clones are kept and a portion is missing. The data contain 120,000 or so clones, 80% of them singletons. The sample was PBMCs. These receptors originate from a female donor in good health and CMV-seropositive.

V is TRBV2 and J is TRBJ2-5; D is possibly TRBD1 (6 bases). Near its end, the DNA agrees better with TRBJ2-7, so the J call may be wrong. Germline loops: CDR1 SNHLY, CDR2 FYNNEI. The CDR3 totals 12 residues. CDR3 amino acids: CASDEQGYEQYF. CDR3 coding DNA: TGTGCCAGCGACGAACAGGGCTACGAGCAGTACTTC.

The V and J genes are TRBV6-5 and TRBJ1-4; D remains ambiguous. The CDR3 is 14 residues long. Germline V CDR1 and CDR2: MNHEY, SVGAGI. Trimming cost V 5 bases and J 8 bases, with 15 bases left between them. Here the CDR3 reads CASSIIRSVEKLFF. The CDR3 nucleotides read TGTGCCAGCAGTATCATCCGGAGTGTCGAAAAACTGTTTTTT.

This chain's CDR3 is CASSYSNPNYEQYF. DNA of the CDR3: TGTGCCAGCAGTTACAGCAACCCCAACTACGAGCAGTACTTC. The chain has TRBV6-5 and TRBJ2-7; no clear D gene. The CDR3 has 14 residues. Germline V gene lookup returns CDR1 MNHEY and CDR2 SVGAGI. V was shortened by 2 bases and J by 3 bases, with 11 bases between the two germline ends.

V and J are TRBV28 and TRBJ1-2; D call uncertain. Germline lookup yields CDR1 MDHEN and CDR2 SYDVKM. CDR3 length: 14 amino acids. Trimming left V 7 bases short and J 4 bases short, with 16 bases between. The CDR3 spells CASTTGSRPYGYTF. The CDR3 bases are TGTGCCAGCACCACGGGGTCCCGACCCTATGGCTACACCTTC.

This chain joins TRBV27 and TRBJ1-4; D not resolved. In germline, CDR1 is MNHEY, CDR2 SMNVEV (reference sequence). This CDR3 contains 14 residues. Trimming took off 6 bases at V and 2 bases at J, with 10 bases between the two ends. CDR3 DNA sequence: TGTGCCAGCAGCCGCCAGGCTACTAATGAAAAACTGTTTTTT. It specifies CASSRQATNEKLFF.

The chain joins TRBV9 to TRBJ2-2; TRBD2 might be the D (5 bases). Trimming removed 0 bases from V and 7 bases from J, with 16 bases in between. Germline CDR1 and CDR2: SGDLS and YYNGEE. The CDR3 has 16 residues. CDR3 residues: CASSVARVALGGELFF. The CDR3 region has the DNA TGTGCCAGCAGCGTAGCTCGGGTAGCGTTGGGCGGGGAGCTGTTTTTT.

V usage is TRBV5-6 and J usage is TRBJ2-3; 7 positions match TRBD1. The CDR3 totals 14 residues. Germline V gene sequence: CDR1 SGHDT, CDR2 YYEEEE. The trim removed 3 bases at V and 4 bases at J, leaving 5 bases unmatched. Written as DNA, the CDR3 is TGTGCCAGCAGCTGGGACAGCTCCCCAGATACGCAGTATTTT. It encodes CASSWDSSPDTQYF.

CDR3: CASSLRTDQETQYF. CDR3 coding DNA: TGTGCCAGCAGCCTGAGGACAGACCAAGAGACCCAGTACTTC. The V call is TRBV27, the J call TRBJ2-5; the D gene is possibly TRBD1 (6 bases). Trimming took off 6 bases at V and 0 bases at J, with 11 bases between the two ends. Germline V CDR1 and CDR2: MNHEY, SMNVEV (reference sequence). CDR3 length: 14 residues.

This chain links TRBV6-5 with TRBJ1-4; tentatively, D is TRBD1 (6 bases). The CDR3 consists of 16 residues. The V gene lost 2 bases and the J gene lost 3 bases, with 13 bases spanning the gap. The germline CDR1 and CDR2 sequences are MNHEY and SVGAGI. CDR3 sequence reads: CASSYTPGQSNEKLFF. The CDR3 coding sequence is TGTGCCAGCAGTTACACCCCGGGACAATCTAATGAAAAACTGTTTTTT.

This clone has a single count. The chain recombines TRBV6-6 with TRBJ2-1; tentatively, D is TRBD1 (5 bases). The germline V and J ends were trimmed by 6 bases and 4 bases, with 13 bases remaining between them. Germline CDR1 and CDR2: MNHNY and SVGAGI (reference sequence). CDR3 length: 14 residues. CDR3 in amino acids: CASRHVDTYNEQFF. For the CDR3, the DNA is TGTGCCAGCAGACATGTGGACACTTACAATGAGCAGTTCTTC.

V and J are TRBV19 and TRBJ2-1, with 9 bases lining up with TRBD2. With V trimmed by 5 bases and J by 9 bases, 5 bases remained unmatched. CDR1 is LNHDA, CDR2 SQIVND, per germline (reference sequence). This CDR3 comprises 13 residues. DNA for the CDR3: TGTGCCAGTAGTTCGCGGGGGGGCCTTGAGCAGTTCTTC. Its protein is CASSSRGGLEQFF.

CDR3 sequence: CASSQERTPISSYEQYF. CDR3 in DNA: TGCGCCAGCAGCCAAGAACGGACACCGATCAGCTCCTACGAGCAGTACTTC. This rearrangement joins TRBV4-3 to TRBJ2-7, with a tentative D call TRBD1 (5 bases). Germline V CDR1 and CDR2: LGHNA, YSLEER. CDR3 length: 17 amino acids. Trimming cost V 0 bases and J 0 bases, with 15 bases left between them.

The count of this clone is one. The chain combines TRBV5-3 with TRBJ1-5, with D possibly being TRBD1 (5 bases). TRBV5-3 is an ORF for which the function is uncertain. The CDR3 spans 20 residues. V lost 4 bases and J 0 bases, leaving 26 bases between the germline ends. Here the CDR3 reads CARSPPRGSHIDLSNQPQHF. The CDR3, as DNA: TGTGCCAGAAGCCCACCTCGGGGGAGCCACATAGACCTTAGCAATCAGCCCCAGCATTTT.

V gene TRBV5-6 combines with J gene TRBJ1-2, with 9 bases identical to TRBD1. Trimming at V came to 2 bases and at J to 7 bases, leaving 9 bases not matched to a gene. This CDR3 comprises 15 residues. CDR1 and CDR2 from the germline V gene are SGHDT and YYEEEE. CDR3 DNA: TGTGCCAGCAGCTTTGGACAGGGGAGGTCTGGTGGCTACACCTTC. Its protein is CASSFGQGRSGGYTF.

The CDR3 coding sequence is TGTGCCAGTAGTATAACGGGAATGAAAAATGAAAAACTGTTTTTT. The encoded protein is CASSITGMKNEKLFF. The V gene is TRBV19, the J gene TRBJ1-4; D remains unclear. CDR3 size: 15 residues. Germline assignment: CDR1 LNHDA and CDR2 SQIVND (reference sequence). Trimming left V 2 bases short and J 5 bases short, with 12 bases between. Variable domain in full (rest from reference TRBV19 and TRBJ1-4): DGGITQSPKYLFRKEGQNVTLSCEQNLNHDAMYWYRQDPGQGLRLIYYSQIVNDFQKGDIAEGYSVSREKKESFPLTVTSAQKNPTAFYLCASSITGMKNEKLFFGSGTQLSVL.

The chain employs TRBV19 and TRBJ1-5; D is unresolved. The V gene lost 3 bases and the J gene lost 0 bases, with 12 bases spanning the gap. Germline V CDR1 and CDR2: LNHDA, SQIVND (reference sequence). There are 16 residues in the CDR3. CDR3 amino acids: CASSMAPGISNQPQHF. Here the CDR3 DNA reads TGTGCCAGTAGTATGGCCCCGGGGATTAGCAATCAGCCCCAGCATTTT.

CDR3 DNA sequence: TGTGCCAGAAGCGCGAGGGCCCCTTCCCTTGACGAGCAGTACTTC. Protein product: CARSARAPSLDEQYF. This rearrangement joins TRBV2 to TRBJ2-7, with D maybe TRBD2 (5 bases). Germline lookup yields CDR1 SNHLY and CDR2 FYNNEI. V was shortened by 9 bases and J by 5 bases, with 23 bases between the two germline ends. The CDR3 extends over 15 amino acids.

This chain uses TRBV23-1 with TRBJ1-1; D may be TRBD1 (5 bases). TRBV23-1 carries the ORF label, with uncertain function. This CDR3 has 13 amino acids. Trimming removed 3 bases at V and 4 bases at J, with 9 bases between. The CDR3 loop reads CASSHLGGTEAFF. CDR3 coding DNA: TGCGCCAGCAGTCACCTGGGGGGCACTGAAGCTTTCTTT.

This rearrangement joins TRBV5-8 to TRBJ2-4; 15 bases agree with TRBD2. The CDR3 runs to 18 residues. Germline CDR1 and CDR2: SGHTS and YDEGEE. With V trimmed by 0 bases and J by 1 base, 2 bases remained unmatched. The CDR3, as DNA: TGTGCCAGCAGCTTGGCCGGGACTAGCGGGGGGGCCAAAAACATTCAGTACTTC. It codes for CASSLAGTSGGAKNIQYF.

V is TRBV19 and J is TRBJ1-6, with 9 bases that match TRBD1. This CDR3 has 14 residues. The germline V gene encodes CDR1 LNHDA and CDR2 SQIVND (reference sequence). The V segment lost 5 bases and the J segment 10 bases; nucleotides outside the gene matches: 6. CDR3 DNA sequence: TGTGCCAGTAGTTCCCTGGGACAGGGATCACCCCTCCACTTT. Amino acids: CASSSLGQGSPLHF.

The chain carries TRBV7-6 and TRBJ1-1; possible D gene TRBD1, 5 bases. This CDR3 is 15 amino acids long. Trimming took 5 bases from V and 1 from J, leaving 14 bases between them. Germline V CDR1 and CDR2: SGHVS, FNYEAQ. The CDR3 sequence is CASSKATASNTEAFF. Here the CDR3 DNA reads TGTGCCAGCAGCAAAGCGACAGCTTCGAACACTGAAGCTTTCTTT.

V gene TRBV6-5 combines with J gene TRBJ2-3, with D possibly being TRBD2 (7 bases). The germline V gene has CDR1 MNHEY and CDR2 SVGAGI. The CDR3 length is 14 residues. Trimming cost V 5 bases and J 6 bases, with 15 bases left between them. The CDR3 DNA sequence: TGTGCCAGCAGTGACGGGGGGCCACGGGATACGCAGTATTTT. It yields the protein CASSDGGPRDTQYF.

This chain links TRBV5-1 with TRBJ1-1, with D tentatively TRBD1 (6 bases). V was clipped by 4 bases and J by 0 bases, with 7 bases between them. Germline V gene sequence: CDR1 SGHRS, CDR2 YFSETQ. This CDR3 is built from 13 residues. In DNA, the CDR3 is TGCGCCAGCAGCGAGGGGGTGAACACTGAAGCTTTCTTT. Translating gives CASSEGVNTEAFF.

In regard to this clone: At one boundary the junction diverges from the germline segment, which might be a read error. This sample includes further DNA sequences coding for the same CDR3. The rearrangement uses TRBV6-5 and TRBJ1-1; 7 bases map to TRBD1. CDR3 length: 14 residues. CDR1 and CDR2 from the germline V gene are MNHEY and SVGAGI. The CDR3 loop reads CASLEQGTNTEAFF. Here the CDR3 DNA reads TGTGCCAGCCTAGAACAGGGGACGAACACTGAAGCCTTCTTT.

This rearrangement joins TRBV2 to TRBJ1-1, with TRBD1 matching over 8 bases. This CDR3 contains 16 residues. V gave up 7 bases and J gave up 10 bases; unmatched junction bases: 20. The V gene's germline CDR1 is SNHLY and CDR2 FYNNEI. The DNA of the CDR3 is TGTGCCAGCATAATCACGACAGGGGAAAATCAGAGGTTAGCTTTCTTT. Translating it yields CASIITTGENQRLAFF.